A single sample is the source of the 12 T cell receptor beta chains below, sequenced in a study of T cell repertoires in cytomegalovirus infection. TCRdb re-derived calls from the reads in MiXCR, one entry per CDR3 protein. The profile shows about 400,000 distinct CDR3 sequences, 15% to 20% of them singletons. The sample was PBMCs. These receptors all stem from a human donor in good health (CMV status not recorded). Some clones in this sample may be carry-over from other donors' samples.

The V gene is TRBV5-5, the J gene TRBJ1-2; 7 bases line up with TRBD1. Per germline, CDR1 SGHKS and CDR2 YYEKEE (reference sequence). Germline trimming cut 0 bases from V and 6 bases from J; bases unmatched to any gene: 8. The CDR3 runs 15 residues. The CDR3 nucleotides are TGTGCCAGCAGCTTGGCCGGGCAGGGGGAGGATGGCTACACCTTC. Translated: CASSLAGQGEDGYTF.

The V gene is TRBV4-2, the J gene TRBJ1-3; TRBD1 matches at 8 bases. CDR1 LGHNA and CDR2 YNFKEQ come from the germline V gene. This CDR3 spans 16 amino acids. The J segment lost 0 bases and the V segment lost 1 base, leaving 2 bases of the junction unmatched. CDR3 sequence reads: CASSQGTGNSGNTIYF. CDR3 sequence (DNA): TGTGCCAGCAGCCAAGGGACAGGGAACTCTGGAAACACCATATATTTT.

This clonotype occurred a few times. The chain links TRBV3-1 to TRBJ1-5; D is possibly TRBD1 (5 bases). The germline V and J ends were trimmed by 5 bases and 1 base, with 9 bases remaining between them. In germline, CDR1 is LGHDT, CDR2 YNNKEL (reference sequence). This CDR3 has 14 amino acids. CDR3: CASSEGLSNQPQHF. As DNA, the CDR3 is TGTGCCAGCAGCGAGGGACTGAGCAATCAGCCCCAGCATTTT.

In DNA, the CDR3 is TGTGCCAGCAGCGAAACCGGGACAGGACAGTTCTTC. This translates into CASSETGTGQFF. The V call is TRBV9, the J call TRBJ2-1, with 8 nucleotides matching TRBD1. Germline loops: CDR1 SGDLS, CDR2 YYNGEE. V lost 3 bases to trimming and J lost 13 bases; unmatched junction nucleotides: 6. The CDR3 is 12 residues long. Full variable domain (remainder filled in from reference TRBV9 and TRBJ2-1): DSGVTQTPKHLITATGQRVTLRCSPRSGDLSVYWYQQSLDQGLQFLIQYYNGEERAKGNILERFSAQQFPDLHSELNLSSLELGDSALYFCASSETGTGQFFGPGTRLTVL.

V gene TRBV6-2 or TRBV6-3 combines with J gene TRBJ1-1; D is unresolved. V lost 2 bases, J lost 7 bases, and 8 bases lay in between. This CDR3 has 12 residues. Germline V gene data show CDR1 as MNHEY and CDR2 as SVGEGT. The CDR3 DNA reads as TGTGCCAGCAGTTACAGCCCTCGTGAAGCTTTCTTT. It is translated as CASSYSPREAFF.

This clonotype occurred many times. The chain has TRBV19 and TRBJ2-3, with a possible D match to TRBD2 (7 bases). The CDR3 totals 12 residues. Germline CDR1 and CDR2: LNHDA and SQIVND (reference sequence). Trimming cost V 3 bases and J 9 bases, with 10 bases left between them. The CDR3, as DNA: TGTGCCAGTAGTATTTCGGGGGGCACGCAGTATTTT. Protein sequence: CASSISGGTQYF.

This clonotype was observed many times. The CDR3 protein is CASSLRKAGGPNTDTQYF. The CDR3 bases are TGTGCCAGCAGCTTACGGAAAGCGGGAGGGCCGAACACAGATACGCAGTATTTT. The J gene is TRBJ2-3, the V gene TRBV7-8; 10 bases agree with TRBD2. This CDR3 contains 18 residues. With V trimmed by 2 bases and J by 2 bases, 10 bases remained unmatched. Germline values: CDR1 SGHVS, CDR2 FQNEAQ.

This clonotype was seen a handful of times. V gene TRBV2 combines with J gene TRBJ2-1, with a tentative D call TRBD1 (6 bases). CDR1 SNHLY and CDR2 FYNNEI come from the germline V gene. The length of the CDR3 is 13 residues. Trimming removed 4 bases at V and 5 bases at J, with 9 bases between. CDR3 DNA sequence: TGTGCCAGCAGTGTGGACAGAGACAATGAGCAGTTCTTC. As protein: CASSVDRDNEQFF.

The rearrangement uses TRBV27 and TRBJ2-3, with D unresolved. V lost 6 bases and J 3 bases, leaving 16 bases between the germline ends. The CDR3 loop spans 15 amino acids. The germline V gene has CDR1 MNHEY and CDR2 SMNVEV (reference sequence). CDR3 residues: CASSIWGPITDTQYF. CDR3 nucleotide sequence: TGTGCCAGCAGCATATGGGGTCCTATAACAGATACGCAGTATTTT.

V is TRBV10-3 and J is TRBJ2-7; D may correspond to TRBD1 or TRBD2 (5 bases each). V was cut by 4 bases and J by 2 bases, with 15 bases left in between. Germline CDR1 and CDR2: ENHRY and SYGVKD. The CDR3 spans 15 residues. The CDR3 DNA reads as TGTGCCATCAGTGGGGACGGTCGATGGGCCTACGAGCAGTACTTC. This sequence encodes CAISGDGRWAYEQYF.

This clonotype appeared a few times. The chain joins TRBV7-9 to TRBJ2-3, with a weak D call TRBD1 (6 bases). Trimming pared 5 bases from V and 1 base from J, leaving 13 bases between. Germline values: CDR1 SEHNR, CDR2 FQNEAQ (reference sequence). This CDR3 contains 15 residues. This chain's CDR3 is CASSPSGAGTDTQYF. The CDR3 region has the DNA TGTGCCAGCAGCCCGTCAGGGGCAGGCACAGATACGCAGTATTTT.

The chain employs TRBV19 and TRBJ1-6; 9 bases line up with TRBD1. V lost 8 bases and J lost 8; bases outside the gene matches: 7. The CDR3 is 14 amino acids. CDR1 LNHDA and CDR2 SQIVND come from the germline V gene (reference sequence). Here the CDR3 reads CASADRGIDSPLHF. The CDR3 DNA sequence: TGTGCCAGTGCGGACAGGGGCATTGATTCACCCCTCCACTTT.